The clone carrying this T cell receptor beta chain has ten or more counts. MiXCR, applied by TCRdb to the 5' RACE reads, yields one record per CDR3 protein. The table has about 48,000 distinct CDR3 sequences, about 9.8% seen once. This sample was taken from a study of early T cells in non-severe SARS-CoV-2 infection. After removal of 1 base from V and 4 bases from J, the junction contained 5 bases not matched to a gene. The CDR3 totals 15 residues. The clonotype originates from an adult who was a healthcare worker with PCR-confirmed SARS-CoV-2 infection or an uninfected control (not recorded which). Sequenced sample: whole blood. The V gene is TRBV12-3 or TRBV12-4, the J gene TRBJ2-5; 8 bases map to TRBD2. CDR3 coding DNA: TGTGCCAGCAGTTTAGGGACGCTAGCGGGAGAGACCCAGTACTTC. The encoded protein is CASSLGTLAGETQYF.